The 29 T cell receptor beta chains presented below share a single source sample, sequenced in a study of neurological immune-mediated disorders. A single record per CDR3 protein comes from TCRdb applying MiXCR to the 5' RACE reads. The profile shows more than 75,000 distinct CDR3 sequences, roughly 4.3% of them singletons. Time point indicated: longitudinal time-point 3. Sequencing used PBMCs. Receptors originate from a woman aged 55 to 70 with multiple sclerosis.

This clonotype was detected many times. V gene TRBV2 combines with J gene TRBJ2-1; no definite D call. Trimming removed 6 bases at V and 8 bases at J, with 20 bases between. Per the germline V gene, CDR1 is SNHLY and CDR2 is FYNNEI. The CDR3 runs 15 residues. Here the CDR3 DNA reads TGTGCCAGCAGGCCTCTTTTTCTGGCGGTAGATGAGCAGTTCTTC. It is translated as CASRPLFLAVDEQFF.

This clonotype was seen ten or more times. The chain uses TRBV7-9 and TRBJ1-6; D is uncertain. This CDR3 has 12 amino acids. The ends were cut back, 6 bases at V and 6 bases at J, with 6 bases in the middle. CDR1 SEHNR and CDR2 FQNEAQ come from the germline V gene (reference sequence). The CDR3 loop reads CASRTLNSPLHF. The DNA of the CDR3 is TGTGCCAGCAGGACACTTAATTCACCCCTCCACTTT.

In its sample, this clonotype was seen many times. The genes are TRBV7-9 and TRBJ1-3, with 12 bases that match TRBD1. The CDR3 runs 17 residues. The ends lost 5 bases at V and 2 bases at J; junction bases unmatched: 7. Germline V gives CDR1 SEHNR, CDR2 FQNEAQ (reference sequence). The CDR3 protein is CASSPWGQGAPGNTIYF. The CDR3 nucleotides read TGTGCCAGCAGCCCGTGGGGACAGGGGGCACCTGGAAACACCATATATTTT.

This clonotype showed up many times. The CDR3 region is CSARQDRGRWETQYF. The CDR3 DNA follows: TGCAGTGCTAGGCAGGACAGGGGGCGATGGGAGACCCAGTACTTC. J is TRBJ2-5 and V is TRBV20-1; 11 positions match TRBD1. The CDR3 extends over 15 amino acids. Unmatched junction bases numbered 8, after V lost 3 bases and J lost 5 bases. The germline V gene encodes CDR1 DFQATT and CDR2 SNEGSKA (reference sequence).

This clonotype has at least ten counts. This rearrangement joins TRBV20-1 to TRBJ2-7; D gene uncertain. V shed 3 bases and J shed 5 bases, with 14 bases lying between them. Germline V lookup: CDR1 DFQATT, CDR2 SNEGSKA (reference sequence). The CDR3 is 13 amino acids. The CDR3 reads CSASGPVFNEQYF. In DNA form, the CDR3 reads TGCAGTGCTAGTGGGCCCGTGTTTAACGAGCAGTACTTC.

At least ten counts were recorded for this clonotype. The chain uses TRBV5-1 and TRBJ2-3; no definite D call. Looked up from germline, CDR1 is SGHRS and CDR2 is YFSETQ. Deletions cut 0 bases from V and 4 bases from J, with 12 bases between. The CDR3 totals 15 residues. Written as DNA, the CDR3 is TGCGCCAGCAGCTTGGGCACCCCGAGAGCAGATACGCAGTATTTT. Amino acid sequence: CASSLGTPRADTQYF.

This clonotype was counted many times. The chain joins TRBV15 to TRBJ2-5, with D unclear. Germline V CDR1 and CDR2: LNHNV, YYDKDF (reference sequence). V lost 1 base to trimming and J lost 1 base, with 10 bases between them. CDR3 length equals 15 residues. The CDR3 sequence is CATSRVKAFQETQYF. The CDR3 coding sequence is TGTGCCACCAGCAGAGTGAAAGCCTTCCAAGAGACCCAGTACTTC.

The chain couples TRBV15 to TRBJ1-1; the D is unclear. CDR1 and CDR2 (germline): LNHNV, YYDKDF (reference sequence). The germline V and J ends were trimmed by 0 bases and 2 bases, with 7 bases remaining between them. The CDR3 consists of 14 residues. CDR3: CATSRDRCNTEAFF. CDR3 sequence (DNA): TGTGCCACCAGCAGAGATCGGTGTAACACTGAAGCTTTCTTT.

This clonotype has a count of ten or more. V usage is TRBV5-1 and J usage is TRBJ2-2; 9 nucleotides line up with TRBD1. There are 15 residues in the CDR3. Trimming at V came to 3 bases and at J to 1 base, leaving 1 base not matched to a gene. The germline V gene encodes CDR1 SGHRS and CDR2 YFSETQ. CDR3 sequence reads: CASSSDRGNTGELFF. As DNA, the CDR3 is TGCGCCAGCAGCTCGGACAGGGGGAACACCGGGGAGCTGTTTTTT.

The chain combines TRBV20-1 with TRBJ1-3; no clear D. Germline CDR1 reads DFQATT; CDR2 reads SNEGSKA (reference sequence). Trimming stripped 3 bases from V and 0 bases from J, with 9 bases between. This CDR3 has 14 amino acids. Written as DNA, the CDR3 is TGCAGTGCTAGTGGGGATAGCTCTGGAAACACCATATATTTT. Protein: CSASGDSSGNTIYF.

In regard to this clonotype: This may be a read error: a much more frequent sequence differs by one nucleotide. This chain connects TRBV27 to TRBJ1-1; TRBD1 might be the D (6 bases). CDR1 and CDR2 from the germline V gene are MNHEY and SMNVEV (reference sequence). The CDR3 covers 12 residues. V was pared by 6 bases and J by 11 bases, with 16 bases between. For the CDR3, the DNA is TGTGCCAGCAGCCCCAAGGGGGATGAGGCTTTCTTT. Encoded protein: CASSPKGDEAFF.

This clonotype was counted ten times or more. This chain links TRBV5-1 with TRBJ2-2, with D unclear. The CDR3 has 16 residues. The germline gives CDR1 SGHRS, CDR2 YFSETQ. Trimming cost V 5 bases and J 4 bases, with 18 bases left between them. The CDR3 DNA is TGCGCCAGCAGATCCGAGGCCCTGACTGGCACCGGGGAGCTGTTTTTT. This gives the protein CASRSEALTGTGELFF.

This clonotype was picked up many times. At one of its ends the junction is not consistent with the germline gene, which may arise from a read error. This chain links TRBV7-2 with TRBJ2-3; D is unresolved. The CDR3 covers 15 residues. In germline, CDR1 is SGHTA, CDR2 FQGNSA. Here the CDR3 reads CASSLGAFNTYTQYF. DNA for the CDR3: TGTGCCAGCAGCTTAGGGGCATTCAACACATATACGCAGTATTTT.

This clonotype was observed at least ten times. The chain employs TRBV5-1 and TRBJ2-7, with 8 bases aligning to TRBD1. With V trimmed by 0 bases and J by 5 bases, 4 bases remained unmatched. The germline gives CDR1 SGHRS, CDR2 YFSETQ. The CDR3 is 14 amino acids. CDR3 coding DNA: TGCGCCAGCAGCTTGGACAGGGGGTTTAACGAGCAGTACTTC. Amino acid sequence: CASSLDRGFNEQYF.

This clonotype was observed many times. The V call is TRBV6-5, the J call TRBJ2-4; perhaps TRBD2 as D (6 bases). The CDR3 has 17 amino acids. V was pared by 0 bases and J by 4 bases, with 16 bases between. Germline values: CDR1 MNHEY, CDR2 SVGAGI. CDR3 residues: CASSYSWLSLAKNIQYF. The DNA of the CDR3 is TGTGCCAGCAGTTACTCCTGGTTAAGTCTAGCGAAAAACATTCAGTACTTC.

This clonotype was recorded at least ten times. This sequence joins TRBV11-2 and TRBJ1-1, with D tentatively TRBD1 (6 bases). Trimming pared 2 bases from V and 6 bases from J, leaving 16 bases between. Germline V lookup: CDR1 SGHAT, CDR2 FQNNGV. The CDR3 covers 15 residues. The CDR3 region has the DNA TGTGCCAGCAGCTTAAGGGTAGGGGGTTACTCTGAAGCTTTCTTT. Translating gives CASSLRVGGYSEAFF.

The table lists this clonotype with many counts. CDR3 DNA: TGTGCCAGCAGCTGGGGACAGGGCCTCACTGAAGCTTTCTTT. Its protein is CASSWGQGLTEAFF. The J gene is TRBJ1-1, the V gene TRBV5-5; TRBD1 aligns across 9 bases. With 3 bases clipped from V and 4 bases from J, the junction kept 4 bases outside the gene matches. CDR3 length: 14 amino acids. Looked up from germline, CDR1 is SGHKS and CDR2 is YYEKEE (reference sequence). The full variable domain, completed using reference TRBV5-5 and TRBJ1-1, is DAGVTQSPTHLIKTRGQQVTLRCSPISGHKSVSWYQQVLGQGPQFIFQYYEKEERGRGNFPDRFSARQFPNYSSELNVNALLLGDSALYLCASSWGQGLTEAFFGQGTRLTVV.

This clonotype has ten or more counts. The chain employs TRBV7-9 and TRBJ1-2, with D possibly being TRBD1 (6 bases). CDR3 length: 15 residues. Germline V lookup: CDR1 SEHNR, CDR2 FQNEAQ (reference sequence). V lost 5 bases, J lost 4 bases, and 17 bases lay in between. The CDR3: CASSRSGGRLYGYTF. The DNA for the CDR3 is TGTGCCAGCAGCCGCTCGGGGGGGCGCCTCTATGGCTACACCTTC.

This clonotype has ten or more counts. This rearrangement joins TRBV12-3 or TRBV12-4 to TRBJ1-3; perhaps TRBD1 as D (5 bases). The CDR3 extends over 15 amino acids. V was pared by 7 bases and J by 0 bases, with 13 bases between. CDR3 bases: TGTGCCAGCACCCGACGGGGGGACTCTGGAAACACCATATATTTT. Amino acids: CASTRRGDSGNTIYF.

This clonotype was recorded many times. The rearrangement uses TRBV20-1 and TRBJ1-1; 9 bases line up with TRBD1. The CDR3 contains 12 residues. Germline values: CDR1 DFQATT, CDR2 SNEGSKA (reference sequence). The junction had 4 bases not matched to a gene; V was cut back by 1 base and J by 10 bases. CDR3 bases: TGCAGTGCTAGAGGACAGGGGGTGGGAGCTTTCTTT. This sequence encodes CSARGQGVGAFF.

This clonotype came up many times. The rearrangement uses TRBV5-1 and TRBJ2-3; no reliable D call. The length of the CDR3 is 12 residues. Germline V lookup: CDR1 SGHRS, CDR2 YFSETQ. Trimming removed 4 bases from V and 6 bases from J, with 9 bases in between. This CDR3 reads CASSATRDTQYF. In nucleotides, the CDR3 is TGCGCCAGCAGCGCCACTCGGGATACGCAGTATTTT.

The sample holds many counts of this clonotype. The V and J genes are TRBV5-1 and TRBJ2-1; TRBD1 is a possible D gene (5 bases). CDR1 is SGHRS, CDR2 YFSETQ, per germline. The length of the CDR3 is 14 residues. Trimming stripped 1 base from V and 9 bases from J, with 14 bases between. The CDR3 here is CASSLLGRASEQFF. The CDR3 DNA reads TGCGCCAGCAGCTTGCTCGGCAGGGCCAGTGAGCAGTTCTTC.

This clonotype has at least ten counts. J is TRBJ1-2 and V is TRBV29-1; 9 nucleotides match TRBD1. Trimming at V came to 7 bases and at J to 5 bases, leaving 5 bases not matched to a gene. Germline CDR1 SQVTM, CDR2 ANQGSEA. This CDR3 spans 12 amino acids. In DNA form, the CDR3 reads TGCAGCGGCCGGACAGGGGATTATGGCTACACCTTC. Amino acid sequence: CSGRTGDYGYTF.

This clonotype was found many times. The chain has TRBV11-2 and TRBJ2-1; 12 nucleotides line up with TRBD2. Germline V gives CDR1 SGHAT, CDR2 FQNNGV. The CDR3 consists of 17 residues. After removal of 1 base from V and 9 bases from J, the junction contained 10 bases not matched to a gene. The CDR3 DNA follows: TGTGCCAGCAGCTTAGTGCTAGCGGGGGGGAACCCCAGTGAGCAGTTCTTC. This codes for CASSLVLAGGNPSEQFF.

This clonotype was seen ten or more times. The chain has TRBV7-2 and TRBJ1-5; 7 bases line up with TRBD1. The CDR3 extends over 14 amino acids. After removal of 5 bases from V and 6 bases from J, the junction contained 7 bases not matched to a gene. Germline assignment: CDR1 SGHTA and CDR2 FQGNSA. DNA for the CDR3: TGTGCCAGCAGCCGCACAGGGGTCGGTCAGCCCCAGCATTTT. It encodes CASSRTGVGQPQHF.

This clonotype was observed many times. The chain joins TRBV4-1 to TRBJ2-1, with 11 positions matching TRBD2. The CDR3 consists of 17 residues. V dropped 0 bases and J dropped 7; count of bases not matched to a gene: 8. The germline V gene has CDR1 MGHRA and CDR2 YSYEKL. CDR3 nucleotide sequence: TGCGCCAGCAGCCAAGATTCCGGGGCTAGCGGGGGGAATGAGCAGTTCTTC. Amino acids: CASSQDSGASGGNEQFF.

This clonotype appeared many times. The chain links TRBV4-1 to TRBJ2-5, with D possibly TRBD2 on 6 matching bases. The CDR3 sequence is 16 residues long. Germline lookup yields CDR1 MGHRA and CDR2 YSYEKL. V was trimmed by 1 base and J by 5 bases, leaving 17 bases between them. The CDR3 reads CASSQGSMEGRETQYF. The CDR3 nucleotides are TGCGCCAGCAGCCAAGGGAGCATGGAGGGGAGGGAGACCCAGTACTTC.

In this sample, this clonotype turned up many times. The rearrangement links TRBV5-1 to TRBJ1-2; TRBD1 matches at 11 bases. Germline loops: CDR1 SGHRS, CDR2 YFSETQ. With 0 bases clipped from V and 1 base from J, the junction kept 5 bases outside the gene matches. This CDR3 has 17 amino acids. CDR3 sequence: CASSLVGTGGLNYGYTF. The CDR3 region has the DNA TGCGCCAGCAGCTTGGTTGGGACAGGGGGTCTTAACTATGGCTACACCTTC.

The chain employs TRBV5-1 and TRBJ2-6; D is possibly TRBD1 or TRBD2 (5 bases each). Trimming pared 7 bases from V and 0 bases from J, leaving 11 bases between. The CDR3 is made up of 15 amino acids. The germline CDR1 and CDR2 sequences are SGHRS and YFSETQ. The CDR3 DNA follows: TGCGCCAGCGGCCGGGACGACTCTGGGGCCAACGTCCTGACTTTC. Translating gives CASGRDDSGANVLTF.